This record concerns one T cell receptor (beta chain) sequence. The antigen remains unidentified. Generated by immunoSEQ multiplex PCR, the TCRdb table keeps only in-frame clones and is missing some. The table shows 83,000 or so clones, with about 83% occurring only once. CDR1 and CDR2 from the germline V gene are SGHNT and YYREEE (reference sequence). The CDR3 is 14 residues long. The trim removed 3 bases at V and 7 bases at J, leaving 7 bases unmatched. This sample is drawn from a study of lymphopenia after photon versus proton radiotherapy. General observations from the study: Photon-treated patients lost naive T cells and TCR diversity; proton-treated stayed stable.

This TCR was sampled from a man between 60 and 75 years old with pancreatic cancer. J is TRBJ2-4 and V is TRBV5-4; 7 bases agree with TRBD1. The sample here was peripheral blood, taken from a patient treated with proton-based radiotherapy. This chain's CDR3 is CASSSRQGGNIQYF. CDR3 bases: TGTGCCAGCAGCTCACGACAGGGTGGCAACATTCAGTACTTC.